This T cell receptor beta chain was captured by sequencing in a study of cytomegalovirus exposure and HLA in healthy donors. Researchers ran the PCR with 60 Vbeta and 13 Jbeta primers. The assay was immunoSEQ multiplex PCR, and TCRdb's table has in-frame clones only and misses some. The data show 130,000 to 150,000 clones, with 64% seen just once and about 3% held by the top ten. For this clone: The germline gene is not matched at one end of the junction; a read error may be the cause.

Germline V gene data show CDR1 as SSHAT and CDR2 as FNYEAQ (reference sequence). The CDR3 loop spans 13 amino acids. The source material was PBMCs. The V gene is TRBV7-7, the J gene TRBJ1-2; no clear D gene. The origin of this receptor is a woman aged 30 to 39 in good health and CMV-seropositive. CDR3 nucleotides: TGTGCTAGCAGCCCGAGTAAAGACTATGGCTACACCTTC. The encoded protein is CASSPSKDYGYTF.